The 17 T cell receptor beta chains presented below share a single source sample, sequenced in a study of T cells after yellow fever vaccination. TCRdb ran MiXCR on the 5' RACE reads and lists one entry per CDR3 protein. The sample includes tens of thousands of distinct CDR3 sequences, over 7.5% of them seen just once. The material sequenced was CD8+ T cells sorted from PBMCs, taken on the day of the yellow fever booster vaccination. The origin of the receptors is a man aged 25 to 40 who received the YFV17D yellow fever vaccine.

This clonotype was picked up a small number of times. This rearrangement joins TRBV14 to TRBJ2-1; D ambiguous. The CDR3 loop spans 15 amino acids. Between the trimmed V and J ends, which lost 1 base and 8 bases, there was a span of 15 bases. In germline, CDR1 is SGHDN, CDR2 FVKESK. The CDR3 nucleotides read TGTGCCAGCAGCCAAGGTAAAGGAACGCCCCATGAGCAGTTCTTC. Its translation: CASSQGKGTPHEQFF.

This clonotype showed up just a few times. The junction departs from germline at one end; a sequencing error may be responsible. The chain joins TRBV14 to TRBJ2-5; 11 bases are a match to TRBD2. The CDR3 is 15 amino acids. Germline V gene lookup returns CDR1 SGHDN and CDR2 FVKESK. CDR3 loop: CASSQETSGTETQYF. CDR3 coding DNA: TGTGCCAGCAGCCAAGAGACTAGCGGGACAGAGACCCAATACTTC.

This clonotype has a handful of counts. The chain recombines TRBV7-3 with TRBJ2-3; 10 bases match TRBD2. J gave up 2 bases and V 5 bases, and 10 bases lay outside the gene matches. This CDR3 region has 17 residues. From germline, CDR1 is SGHTA and CDR2 FQGTGA. The CDR3, as DNA: TGTGCCAGCAGCGGGGGGGGTACTAGCGGGACCACAGATACGCAGTATTTT. As protein: CASSGGGTSGTTDTQYF.

The chain links TRBV5-6 to TRBJ2-3, with 7 bases lining up with TRBD2. The CDR3 sequence is 15 residues long. CDR1 and CDR2 from the germline V gene are SGHDT and YYEEEE. The J segment lost 1 base and the V segment lost 6 bases, leaving 8 bases of the junction unmatched. The CDR3 bases are TGTGCCAGCAACCTATGGGAGGGACGCACAGATACGCAGTATTTT. It translates to CASNLWEGRTDTQYF.

The chain joins TRBV13 to TRBJ2-1, with D possibly being TRBD1 (6 bases). Trimming left V 3 bases short and J 9 bases short, with 21 bases between. The CDR3 is made up of 16 amino acids. Germline values: CDR1 PRHDT, CDR2 FYEKMQ (reference sequence). The CDR3 reads CASSFISGVWIGEQFF. The CDR3 DNA reads TGTGCCAGCAGCTTCATTTCAGGGGTGTGGATTGGTGAGCAGTTCTTC.

This clonotype was seen a few times. The chain couples TRBV11-2 to TRBJ2-7; possible D gene TRBD1, 5 bases. The CDR3 length is 14 residues. Germline V CDR1 and CDR2: SGHAT, FQNNGV. V was trimmed by 5 bases and J by 5 bases, leaving 16 bases between them. The CDR3 here is CASSPGTGSHEQYF. For the CDR3, the DNA is TGTGCCAGCAGCCCCGGAACAGGATCTCACGAGCAGTACTTC.

This chain joins TRBV11-3 and TRBJ2-1, with a tentative D call TRBD2 (5 bases). Looked up from germline, CDR1 is SGHNT and CDR2 is YENEEA. V was shortened by 3 bases and J by 15 bases, with 15 bases between the two germline ends. The CDR3 covers 12 residues. CDR3 nucleotides: TGTGCCAGCAGCTTGGGTGGGAGCGGACCGTTCTTC. Translated, it gives CASSLGGSGPFF.

This clonotype came up a few times. J is TRBJ2-7 and V is TRBV11-2, with a possible D match to TRBD1 (6 bases). Trimming stripped 9 bases from V and 4 bases from J, with 13 bases between. From germline, CDR1 is SGHAT and CDR2 FQNNGV. CDR3 size: 12 residues. CDR3 nucleotides: TGTGCCAGTTCTACAGGGAGTTACGAGCAGTACTTC. This codes for CASSTGSYEQYF.

The V gene is TRBV4-3, the J gene TRBJ2-2; D is unresolved. CDR3 length: 15 amino acids. From germline, CDR1 is LGHNA and CDR2 YSLEER. Trimming removed 5 bases from V and 0 bases from J, with 10 bases in between. CDR3 DNA sequence: TGCGCCAGCAGCAGAACCAGAGCGAACACCGGGGAGCTGTTTTTT. Encoded protein: CASSRTRANTGELFF.

This clonotype occurred many times. This chain links TRBV11-2 with TRBJ2-5; D is perhaps TRBD2 (6 bases). The germline V gene has CDR1 SGHAT and CDR2 FQNNGV. Between the trimmed V and J ends, which lost 5 bases and 3 bases, there was a span of 16 bases. The CDR3 contains 15 residues. The CDR3 loop is CASSRSTGLKETQYF. In DNA form, the CDR3 reads TGTGCCAGCAGCAGGAGCACGGGACTCAAAGAGACCCAGTACTTC.

This clonotype was seen only a few times. The chain combines TRBV19 with TRBJ2-7; D remains unclear. Looked up from germline, CDR1 is LNHDA and CDR2 is SQIVND (reference sequence). V shed 9 bases and J shed 6 bases, with 12 bases lying between them. There are 11 residues in the CDR3. The CDR3 bases are TGTGCCAGCCGCGACGGGCTCGAGCAGTACTTC. The encoded protein is CASRDGLEQYF.

The rearrangement joins TRBV15 to TRBJ1-5; 7 bases map to TRBD1. From germline, CDR1 is LNHNV and CDR2 YYDKDF (reference sequence). Trimming removed 3 bases from V and 6 bases from J; junction bases left unmatched: 8. CDR3 length equals 15 residues. CDR3 protein: CATSRLRDSGQPQHF. The CDR3 coding sequence is TGTGCCACCAGCAGGTTGCGGGACAGTGGTCAGCCCCAGCATTTT.

The chain couples TRBV6-1 to TRBJ2-3; TRBD1 aligns across 11 bases. V dropped 6 bases and J dropped 5; count of bases not matched to a gene: 4. The germline gives CDR1 MNHNS, CDR2 SASEGT. CDR3 length equals 14 residues. CDR3 in amino acids: CASRWTGGVDTQYF. For the CDR3, the DNA is TGTGCCAGCAGATGGACAGGGGGCGTAGATACGCAGTATTTT.

The chain links TRBV24-1 to TRBJ2-3, with D hard to call. The V end was cut by 4 bases, the J end by 4 bases, with 8 bases between. CDR3 size: 13 residues. Germline V gene data show CDR1 as KGHDR and CDR2 as SFDVKD. CDR3 coding DNA: TGTGCCACCAGTGACCACGAGGCAGATACGCAGTATTTT. It encodes CATSDHEADTQYF.

This clonotype was recorded a few times. The chain employs TRBV6-2 or TRBV6-3 and TRBJ2-5; D might be TRBD2 (5 bases). V lost 7 bases to trimming and J lost 5 bases, with 14 bases between them. Germline CDR1 and CDR2: MNHEY and SVGEGT. The CDR3 covers 13 residues. The CDR3 DNA is TGTGCCAGCACGGTCCGGGAACAGGAGACCCAGTACTTC. This encodes CASTVREQETQYF.

This clonotype has only a few counts. This chain connects TRBV27 to TRBJ2-2; the D is unclear. The CDR3 runs to 14 residues. Per germline, CDR1 MNHEY and CDR2 SMNVEV (reference sequence). V lost 6 bases to trimming and J lost 9 bases, with 17 bases between them. The CDR3 protein is CASSPSSLGRELFF. CDR3 bases: TGTGCCAGCAGCCCGTCATCCCTGGGGAGGGAGCTGTTTTTT.

This clonotype appeared a few times. The chain joins TRBV2 to TRBJ2-3; D may be TRBD2 (6 bases). CDR1 and CDR2 (germline): SNHLY, FYNNEI. V shed 5 bases and J shed 0 bases, with 9 bases lying between them. The CDR3 is 14 residues long. The DNA of the CDR3 is TGTGCCAGCAGTTACCTAGCGAGCACAGATACGCAGTATTTT. It encodes CASSYLASTDTQYF.